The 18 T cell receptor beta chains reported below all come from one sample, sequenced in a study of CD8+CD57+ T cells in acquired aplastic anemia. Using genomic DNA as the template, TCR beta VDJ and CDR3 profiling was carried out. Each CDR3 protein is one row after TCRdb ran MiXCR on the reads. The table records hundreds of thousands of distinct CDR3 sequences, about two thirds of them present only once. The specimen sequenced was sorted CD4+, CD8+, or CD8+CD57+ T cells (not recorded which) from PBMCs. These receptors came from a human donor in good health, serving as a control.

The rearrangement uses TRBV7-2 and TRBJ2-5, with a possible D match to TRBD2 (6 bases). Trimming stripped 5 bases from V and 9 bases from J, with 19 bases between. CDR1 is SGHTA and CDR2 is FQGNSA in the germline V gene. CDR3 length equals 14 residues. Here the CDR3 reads CASSDAGGDEPQYF. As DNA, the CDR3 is TGTGCCAGCAGCGACGCTGGAGGGGATGAGCCCCAGTACTTC.

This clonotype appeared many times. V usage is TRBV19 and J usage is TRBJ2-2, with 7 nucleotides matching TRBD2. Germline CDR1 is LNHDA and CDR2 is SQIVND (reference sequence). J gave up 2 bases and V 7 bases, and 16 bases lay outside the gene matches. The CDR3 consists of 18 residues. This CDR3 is CASNSTTRGGINTGELFF. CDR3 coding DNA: TGTGCCAGTAATAGTACGACCCGCGGGGGTATCAACACCGGGGAGCTGTTTTTT.

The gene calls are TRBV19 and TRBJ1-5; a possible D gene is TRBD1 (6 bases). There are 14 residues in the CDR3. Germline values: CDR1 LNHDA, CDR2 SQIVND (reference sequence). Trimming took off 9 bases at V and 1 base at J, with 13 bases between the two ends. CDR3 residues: CASLGTSSNQPQHF. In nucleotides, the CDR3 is TGTGCCAGCCTCGGGACATCGAGCAATCAGCCCCAGCATTTT.

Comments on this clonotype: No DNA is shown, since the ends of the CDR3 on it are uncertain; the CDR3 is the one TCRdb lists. CDR3 in amino acids: CAPGKLWLHLRFGFF. This chain uses TRBV7-9 with TRBJ1-4; the D segment call TRBD1 is taken from the table without a DNA check. Germline-derived CDR1 and CDR2 are SEHNR and FQNEAQ (reference sequence). Both ends counted, the CDR3 spans 15 residues.

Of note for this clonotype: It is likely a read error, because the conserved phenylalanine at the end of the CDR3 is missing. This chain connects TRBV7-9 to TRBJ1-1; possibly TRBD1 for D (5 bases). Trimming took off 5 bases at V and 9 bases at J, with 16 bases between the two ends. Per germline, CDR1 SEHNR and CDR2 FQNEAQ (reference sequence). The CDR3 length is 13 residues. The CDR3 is CASSLSGRTKAFL. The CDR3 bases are TGTGCCAGCAGCCTATCGGGGCGGACTAAAGCTTTCCTT.

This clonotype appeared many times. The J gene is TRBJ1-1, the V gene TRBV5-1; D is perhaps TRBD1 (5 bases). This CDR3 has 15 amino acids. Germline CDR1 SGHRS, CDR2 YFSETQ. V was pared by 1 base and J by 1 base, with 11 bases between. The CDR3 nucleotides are TGCGCCAGCAGCTTGCAGGCCGGGGGGAACACTGAAGCTTTCTTT. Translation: CASSLQAGGNTEAFF.

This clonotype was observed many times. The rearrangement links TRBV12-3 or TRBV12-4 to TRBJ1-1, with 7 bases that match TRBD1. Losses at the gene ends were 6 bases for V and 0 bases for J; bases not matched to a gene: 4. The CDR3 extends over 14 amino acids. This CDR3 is CASSLQGMNTEAFF. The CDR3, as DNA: TGTGCCAGCAGCCTACAGGGGATGAACACTGAAGCTTTCTTT.

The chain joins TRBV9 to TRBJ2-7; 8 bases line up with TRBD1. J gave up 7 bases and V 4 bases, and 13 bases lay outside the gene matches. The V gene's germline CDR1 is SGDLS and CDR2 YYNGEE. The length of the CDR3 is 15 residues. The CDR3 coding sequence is TGTGCCAGCAGCTCGGCGGGACAGGCGAGAGAAGAGCAGTACTTC. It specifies CASSSAGQAREEQYF. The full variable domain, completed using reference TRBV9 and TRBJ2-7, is DSGVTQTPKHLITATGQRVTLRCSPRSGDLSVYWYQQSLDQGLQFLIQYYNGEERAKGNILERFSAQQFPDLHSELNLSSLELGDSALYFCASSSAGQAREEQYFGPGTRLTVT.

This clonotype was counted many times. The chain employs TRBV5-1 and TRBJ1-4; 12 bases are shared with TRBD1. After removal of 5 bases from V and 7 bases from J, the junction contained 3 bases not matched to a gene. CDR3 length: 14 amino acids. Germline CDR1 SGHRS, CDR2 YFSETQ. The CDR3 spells CASRGTGGGEKLFF. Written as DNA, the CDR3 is TGCGCCAGCAGGGGGACAGGGGGCGGTGAAAAACTGTTTTTT.

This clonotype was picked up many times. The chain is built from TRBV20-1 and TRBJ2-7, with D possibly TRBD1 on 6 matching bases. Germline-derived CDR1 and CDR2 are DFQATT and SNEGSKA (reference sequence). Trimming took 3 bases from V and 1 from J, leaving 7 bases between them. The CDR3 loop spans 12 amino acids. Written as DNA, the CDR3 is TGCAGTGCTAGCGACAGGTCCTACGAGCAGTACTTC. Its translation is CSASDRSYEQYF.

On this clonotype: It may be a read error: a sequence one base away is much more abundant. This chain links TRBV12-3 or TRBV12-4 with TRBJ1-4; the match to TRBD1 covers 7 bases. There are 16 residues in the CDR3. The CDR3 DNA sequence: TGTGCCGGCAGTTTAACAGGGGTTGGTTCGAGGGAAAAACTGTTTTTT. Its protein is CAGSLTGVGSREKLFF.

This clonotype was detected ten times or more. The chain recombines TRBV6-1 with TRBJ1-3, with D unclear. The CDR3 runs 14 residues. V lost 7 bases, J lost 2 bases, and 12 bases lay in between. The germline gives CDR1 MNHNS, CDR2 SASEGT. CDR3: CASKTVPPGNTIYF. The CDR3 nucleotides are TGTGCCAGCAAGACGGTTCCCCCTGGAAACACCATATATTTT.

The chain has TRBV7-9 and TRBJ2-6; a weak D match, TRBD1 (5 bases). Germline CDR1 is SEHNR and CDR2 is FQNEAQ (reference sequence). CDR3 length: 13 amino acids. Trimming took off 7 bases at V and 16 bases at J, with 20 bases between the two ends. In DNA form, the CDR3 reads TGTGCCAGCACCGTTGGTGGGGCCAGCGTTCTGACTTTC. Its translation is CASTVGGASVLTF.

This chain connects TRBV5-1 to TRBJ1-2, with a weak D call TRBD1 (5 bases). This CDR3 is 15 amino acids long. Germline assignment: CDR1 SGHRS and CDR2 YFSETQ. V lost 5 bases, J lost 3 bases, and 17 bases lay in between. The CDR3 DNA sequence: TGCGCCAGCAGGGGACTAGCGGGGGGTCACTATGGCTACACCTTC. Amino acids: CASRGLAGGHYGYTF. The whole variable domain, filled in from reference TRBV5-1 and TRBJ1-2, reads KAGVTQTPRYLIKTRGQQVTLSCSPISGHRSVSWYQQTPGQGLQFLFEYFSETQRNKGNFPGRFSGRQFSNSRSEMNVSTLELGDSALYLCASRGLAGGHYGYTFGSGTRLTVV.

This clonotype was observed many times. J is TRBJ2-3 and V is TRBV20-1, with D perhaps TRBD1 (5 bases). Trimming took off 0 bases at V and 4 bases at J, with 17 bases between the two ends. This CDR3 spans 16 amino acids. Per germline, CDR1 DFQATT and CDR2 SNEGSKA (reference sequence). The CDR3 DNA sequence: TGCAGTGCTAGAGATGGTTCGCAGGGCGCCCCAGATACGCAGTATTTT. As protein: CSARDGSQGAPDTQYF.

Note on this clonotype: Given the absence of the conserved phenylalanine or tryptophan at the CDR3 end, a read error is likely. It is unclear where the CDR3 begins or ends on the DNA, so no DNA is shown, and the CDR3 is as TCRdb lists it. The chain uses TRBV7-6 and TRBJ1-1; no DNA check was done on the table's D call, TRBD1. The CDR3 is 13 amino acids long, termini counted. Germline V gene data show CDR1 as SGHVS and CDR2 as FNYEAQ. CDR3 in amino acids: CASSGAQGTRETQ.

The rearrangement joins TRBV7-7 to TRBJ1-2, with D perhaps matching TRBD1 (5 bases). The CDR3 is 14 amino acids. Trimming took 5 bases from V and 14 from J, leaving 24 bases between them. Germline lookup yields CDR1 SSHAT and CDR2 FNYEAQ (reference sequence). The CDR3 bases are TGTGCCAGCAGCGCCACTGGGACTAGCTCTTGTGAGACCTTC. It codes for CASSATGTSSCETF.

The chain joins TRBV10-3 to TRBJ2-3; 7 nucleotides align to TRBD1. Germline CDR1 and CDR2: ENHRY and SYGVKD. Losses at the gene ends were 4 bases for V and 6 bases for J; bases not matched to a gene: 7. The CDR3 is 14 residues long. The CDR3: CAISVGDRVDTQYF. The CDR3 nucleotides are TGTGCCATCAGTGTGGGTGACAGGGTCGATACGCAGTATTTT.